This T cell receptor (beta chain) is from a study of blood T cell repertoires in COVID-19. In the study overall: Acute-phase and convalescent COVID-19 samples originated in the United States, Italy and Spain. Sample material is recorded as cDNA or gDNA derived from T cells, B-cell-depleted T cells, or PBMCs.

Trimming pared 3 bases from V and 10 bases from J, leaving 19 bases between. Per germline, CDR1 MDHEN and CDR2 SYDVKM. CDR3 size: 15 residues. Seattle researchers signed up patients amid active infection and tracked them longitudinally. Sequencing used immunoSEQ multiplex PCR; TCRdb keeps in-frame clones, though not all of them. The sample lists approximately 110,000 clones, approximately 89% occurring once. This receptor was identified in an older woman with COVID-19, enrolled during active disease. V usage is TRBV28 and J usage is TRBJ2-1; perhaps TRBD1 as D (6 bases). Sequencing used peripheral blood. The CDR3 here is CASSFLRGSSNEQFF. The CDR3 region has the DNA TGTGCCAGCAGTTTCTTGAGGGGGTCCTCCAACGAGCAGTTCTTC. Using reference TRBV28 and TRBJ2-1 for the parts outside the CDR3, the full variable domain is DVKVTQSSRYLVKRTGEKVFLECVQDMDHENMFWYRQDPGLGLRLIYFSYDVKMKEKGDIPEGYSVSREKKERFSLILESASTNQTSMYLCASSFLRGSSNEQFFGPGTRLTVL.